What follows are 17 T cell receptor beta chains derived from one specimen sequenced in a study of T cell changes during pregnancy in multiple sclerosis. Method: immunoSEQ multiplex PCR; TCRdb's copy keeps in-frame clones and lacks some. The sample records approximately 100,000 clones, about 91% being singletons. The sample here was peripheral blood, taken in the second trimester of pregnancy. These receptors were obtained from a female donor with multiple sclerosis, enrolled in a pregnancy study.

This clone was picked up one time. The chain has TRBV28 and TRBJ2-7; D ambiguous. Trimming removed 5 bases from V and 2 bases from J, with 19 bases in between. Germline V lookup: CDR1 MDHEN, CDR2 SYDVKM. The CDR3 spans 16 residues. The CDR3 coding sequence is TGTGCCAGCAGTCCGCTTCCGCTAGGCCAACCCTACGAGCAGTACTTC. This codes for CASSPLPLGQPYEQYF.

This clone has just one count. V usage is TRBV18 and J usage is TRBJ2-7, with TRBD2 matching 8 bases. Looked up from germline, CDR1 is KGHSH and CDR2 is LQKENI. This CDR3 has 15 amino acids. J lost 4 bases, V lost 5 bases, and 10 bases had no gene match. For the CDR3, the DNA is TGTGCCAGCTCATCCCCGGGAGGGACGGAATACGAGCAGTACTTC. Translating gives CASSSPGGTEYEQYF.

This chain links TRBV21-1 with TRBJ2-6; the DNA was not compared with TRBD1, the D call given in the table. TRBV21-1 is annotated as a pseudogene. The CDR3 consists of 17 residues. CDR3 residues: CASSKSLQGTGANVLTF. The DNA of the CDR3 is TGTGCCAGCAGCAAAAGCCTGCAGGGGACTGGGGCCAACGTCCTGACTTTC.

This chain uses TRBV7-9 with TRBJ2-7; D might be TRBD1 (5 bases). The V end lost 1 base, the J end lost 1 base, and 17 bases lay between the germline ends. The CDR3 runs to 17 residues. Germline CDR1 and CDR2: SEHNR and FQNEAQ (reference sequence). The CDR3 DNA follows: TGTGCCAGCAGCTTAGTAGGCTTTGGGGCTAGTTCCTACGAGCAGTACTTC. Amino acids: CASSLVGFGASSYEQYF.

J is TRBJ2-7 and V is TRBV5-6; D might be TRBD2 (6 bases). V gave up 4 bases and J gave up 2 bases, with 16 bases separating them. In germline, CDR1 is SGHDT, CDR2 YYEEEE. The CDR3 is 15 amino acids. In DNA, the CDR3 is TGTGCCAGCAGCATCGGGACTCCCAGACCCTACGAGCAGTACTTC. Translation gives CASSIGTPRPYEQYF.

This clone was detected once. The rearrangement links TRBV30 to TRBJ1-5; D perhaps matches TRBD1 (5 bases). Trimming left V 4 bases short and J 6 bases short, with 16 bases between. The CDR3 covers 14 residues. The germline CDR1 and CDR2 sequences are GTSNPN and SVGIG (reference sequence). CDR3 sequence: CAWTEGVLSQPQHF. The CDR3 DNA sequence: TGTGCCTGGACTGAAGGGGTGCTTAGTCAGCCCCAGCATTTT. Drawing the rest from reference TRBV30 and TRBJ1-5, the complete variable domain is SQTIHQWPATLVQPVGSPLSLECTVEGTSNPNLYWYRQAAGRGLQLLFYSVGIGQISSEVPQNLSASRPQDRQFILSSKKLLLSDSGFYLCAWTEGVLSQPQHFGDGTRLSIL.

The V gene is TRBV27, the J gene TRBJ2-1; tentatively, D is TRBD2 (6 bases). CDR1 and CDR2 from the germline V gene are MNHEY and SMNVEV (reference sequence). The CDR3 runs 12 residues. V was pared by 8 bases and J by 6 bases, with 11 bases between. The CDR3 DNA sequence: TGTGCCAGCTGGCGGGGTCCCAATGAGCAGTTCTTC. This codes for CASWRGPNEQFF.

V and J are TRBV6-6 and TRBJ2-5; 7 bases agree with TRBD1. The last part of the DNA fits TRBJ2-7 better; the J call may be wrong. CDR3 length: 14 amino acids. Germline lookup yields CDR1 MNHNY and CDR2 SVGAGI (reference sequence). In DNA form, the CDR3 reads TGTGCCAGCAGTAAGGGACAGCTACTCTACGAGCAGTACTTC. The encoded protein is CASSKGQLLYEQYF.

The chain combines TRBV29-1 with TRBJ1-4, with 8 nucleotides matching TRBD1. The ends lost 7 bases at V and 5 bases at J; junction bases unmatched: 6. The germline V gene encodes CDR1 SQVTM and CDR2 ANQGSEA. The CDR3 has 13 residues. This CDR3 is CSGMDRANEKLFF. The DNA for the CDR3 is TGCAGCGGAATGGACAGGGCCAATGAAAAACTGTTTTTT.

The CDR3 loop is CASSFQREGRYEQYF. CDR3 nucleotides: TGTGCCAGCAGCTTCCAGCGGGAGGGCCGGTACGAGCAGTACTTC. The chain combines TRBV7-6 with TRBJ2-7, with 10 nucleotides matching TRBD2. Germline loops: CDR1 SGHVS, CDR2 FNYEAQ. V lost 3 bases to trimming and J lost 4 bases; unmatched junction nucleotides: 6. CDR3 length equals 15 residues.

The J gene is TRBJ1-1, the V gene TRBV5-5; D not certain. The V and J ends lost 3 bases and 9 bases respectively, with 12 bases between them. CDR1 is SGHKS, CDR2 YYEKEE, per germline (reference sequence). This CDR3 contains 12 residues. The CDR3 DNA reads TGTGCCAGCAGCTCCGCGGGAAAACAAGCTTTCTTT. It specifies CASSSAGKQAFF.

The genes are TRBV6-5 and TRBJ2-1; D may be TRBD2 (6 bases). The germline V gene has CDR1 MNHEY and CDR2 SVGAGI. V shed 6 bases and J shed 1 base, with 13 bases lying between them. CDR3 length equals 15 residues. The CDR3 loop is CASSRAGDSYNEQFF. As DNA, the CDR3 is TGTGCCAGCAGCCGAGCGGGTGATTCCTACAATGAGCAGTTCTTC.

The V call is TRBV27, the J call TRBJ1-2, with TRBD1 matching 8 bases. CDR1 is MNHEY, CDR2 SMNVEV, per germline (reference sequence). The CDR3 totals 13 residues. V shed 10 bases, J shed 7 bases, and the junction held 11 bases outside the gene matches. The CDR3 region is CATSRQGSAGYTF. The CDR3 DNA is TGTGCCACCTCCCGACAGGGGTCGGCTGGCTACACCTTC.

V and J are TRBV6-6 and TRBJ2-1; 10 bases are a match to TRBD2. The CDR3 contains 14 residues. CDR1 and CDR2 (germline): MNHNY, SVGAGI (reference sequence). With 6 bases clipped from V and 8 bases from J, the junction kept 7 bases outside the gene matches. In DNA form, the CDR3 reads TGTGCCAGCAGAGGGCTAGCGGGAGCCGATGAGCAGTTCTTC. Its translation: CASRGLAGADEQFF.

This clone was recorded only once. The rearrangement uses TRBV7-9 and TRBJ2-1; D is uncertain. The CDR3 has 13 amino acids. V gave up 2 bases and J gave up 3 bases, with 5 bases separating them. Germline CDR1 is SEHNR and CDR2 is FQNEAQ (reference sequence). The CDR3 bases are TGTGCCAGCAGCTTACCGTACTACAATGAGCAGTTCTTC. It codes for CASSLPYYNEQFF.

The genes are TRBV2 and TRBJ1-2; tentatively, D is TRBD1 (5 bases). In germline, CDR1 is SNHLY, CDR2 FYNNEI. CDR3 size: 11 residues. The germline V and J ends were trimmed by 4 bases and 12 bases, with 12 bases remaining between them. The CDR3 protein is CASSVGGLDTF. In DNA, the CDR3 is TGTGCCAGCAGTGTCGGGGGACTTGACACCTTC.

The chain couples TRBV18 to TRBJ2-7; 7 bases line up with TRBD1. J was trimmed by 5 bases and V by 2 bases; bases with no gene match: 3. The CDR3 is 13 residues long. Per germline, CDR1 KGHSH and CDR2 LQKENI. The CDR3 DNA is TGTGCCAGCTCACCAAAACAGGGGAACGAGCAGTACTTC. Its translation: CASSPKQGNEQYF. Supplemented by reference TRBV18 and TRBJ2-7, the full variable domain reads NAGVMQNPRHLVRRRGQEARLRCSPMKGHSHVYWYRQLPEEGLKFMVYLQKENIIDESGMPKERFSAEFPKEGPSILRIQQVVRGDSAAYFCASSPKQGNEQYFGPGTRLTVT.